Presented here are 9 T cell receptor beta chains from one specimen sequenced in a study of T cell changes during pregnancy in multiple sclerosis. Some clones are missing from TCRdb's copy, which holds only in-frame ones; the method was immunoSEQ multiplex PCR. This table has about 49,000 clones, around nine tenths appearing once. Sequenced material: CD4+ T cells from peripheral blood mononuclear cells, taken in the second trimester of pregnancy. These receptors came from a female donor in good health, enrolled as a control in a pregnancy study.

This chain connects TRBV11-2 to TRBJ1-1; 8 bases agree with TRBD1. CDR1 and CDR2 (germline): SGHAT, FQNNGV. This CDR3 is built from 16 residues. Trimming at V came to 4 bases and at J to 0 bases, leaving 7 bases not matched to a gene. The CDR3 is CASSSRTGTMNTEAFF. Here the CDR3 DNA reads TGTGCCAGCAGCTCCCGGACAGGGACAATGAACACTGAAGCTTTCTTT.

V usage is TRBV29-1 and J usage is TRBJ1-3; D not certain. In germline, CDR1 is SQVTM, CDR2 ANQGSEA. This CDR3 comprises 14 residues. V lost 2 bases to trimming and J lost 3 bases, with 11 bases between them. The DNA for the CDR3 is TGCAGCGTTGAACTACAGTCTGGTGGAAACACCATATATTTT. Translation gives CSVELQSGGNTIYF.

This chain uses TRBV7-9 with TRBJ2-2; D not certain. Germline CDR1 is SEHNR and CDR2 is FQNEAQ (reference sequence). Deletions cut 5 bases from V and 2 bases from J, with 12 bases between. The length of the CDR3 is 15 residues. The CDR3 is CASSPHGGNTGELFF. DNA for the CDR3: TGTGCCAGCAGCCCTCACGGCGGAAACACCGGGGAGCTGTTTTTT. Drawing the rest from reference TRBV7-9 and TRBJ2-2, the complete variable domain is DTGVSQNPRHKITKRGQNVTFRCDPISEHNRLYWYRQTLGQGPEFLTYFQNEAQLEKSRLLSDRFSAERPKGSFSTLEIQRTEQGDSAMYLCASSPHGGNTGELFFGEGSRLTVL.

The chain carries TRBV5-1 and TRBJ1-2, with 7 nucleotides matching TRBD1. Trimming at V came to 3 bases and at J to 4 bases, leaving 6 bases not matched to a gene. This CDR3 region has 14 residues. Germline loops: CDR1 SGHRS, CDR2 YFSETQ. CDR3 in DNA: TGCGCCAGCAGCTCGGAGACAGGGACCTATGGCTACACCTTC. Translating gives CASSSETGTYGYTF.

The J gene is TRBJ1-6, the V gene TRBV7-2, with D possibly matching TRBD1 (6 bases). This CDR3 comprises 16 residues. Germline CDR1 SGHTA, CDR2 FQGNSA. Trimming shortened V by 1 base and J by 4 bases, and 11 bases separated the two germline ends. This chain's CDR3 is CASSLETGRYNSPLHF. CDR3 coding DNA: TGTGCCAGCAGCTTAGAGACAGGACGATATAATTCACCCCTCCACTTT.

The chain employs TRBV5-4 and TRBJ2-1; 8 nucleotides line up with TRBD2. J lost 2 bases, V lost 4 bases, and 8 bases had no gene match. Germline V lookup: CDR1 SGHNT, CDR2 YYREEE (reference sequence). The CDR3 consists of 16 residues. Here the CDR3 reads CASSPTSGGAYNEQFF. Here the CDR3 DNA reads TGTGCCAGCAGCCCTACTTCCGGGGGGGCCTACAATGAGCAGTTCTTC.

This clone was detected only once. This rearrangement joins TRBV15 to TRBJ1-4, with TRBD1 as a possible D gene (5 bases). The CDR3 spans 15 residues. Trimming took 0 bases from V and 6 from J, leaving 11 bases between them. CDR1 is LNHNV, CDR2 YYDKDF, per germline (reference sequence). The CDR3 bases are TGTGCCACCAGCAGAGATTATGGGGGGGATGAAAAACTGTTTTTT. Its translation is CATSRDYGGDEKLFF.

This clone was counted a single time. The chain carries TRBV4-1 and TRBJ1-2; possible D gene TRBD1, 6 bases. The CDR3 has 16 amino acids. Trimming shortened V by 0 bases and J by 0 bases, and 11 bases separated the two germline ends. Germline lookup yields CDR1 MGHRA and CDR2 YSYEKL. CDR3 DNA sequence: TGCGCCAGCAGCCAAGATCTGGCAGGGGCTAACTATGGCTACACCTTC. Amino acid sequence: CASSQDLAGANYGYTF.

This chain joins TRBV30 and TRBJ1-6; 9 nucleotides match TRBD1. The germline CDR1 and CDR2 sequences are GTSNPN and SVGIG (reference sequence). The CDR3 covers 15 residues. After removal of 1 base from V and 10 bases from J, the junction contained 8 bases not matched to a gene. The CDR3 protein is CAWSGQGGVGSPLHF. In DNA form, the CDR3 reads TGTGCCTGGAGTGGACAGGGGGGCGTTGGGTCACCCCTCCACTTT.